A selection of T cell receptor beta chains follows, all from one sample in a study of cytomegalovirus exposure and HLA in healthy donors. Assay used: immunoSEQ multiplex PCR; TCRdb lists only in-frame clones, some missing. Recorded for this sample: around 100,000 clones. Sample: PBMCs. These receptors came from a man aged 35-49 years in good health and CMV-seropositive. Each CDR3 is given with its conserved first and last residue. The D gene is left open where the match is weak. Rows may omit the clone size; those that give it use once, few, many or a size class.

D	V	size	J	CDR3	DNA
.	TRBV19	.	TRBJ1-5	CASRDIGYSNQPQHF	TGTGCCAGTAGAGACATAGGTTATAGCAATCAGCCCCAGCATTTT
TRBD2	TRBV5-4	.	TRBJ2-5	CASSFRIGGGAATQYF	TGTGCCAGCAGCTTCCGGATCGGCGGGGGGGCAGCGACCCAGTACTTC
.	TRBV11-2	.	TRBJ2-1	CASSPGIEQFF	TGTGCCAGCAGCCCGGGAATTGAGCAGTTCTTC
.	TRBV28	.	TRBJ1-2	CASSWGQGGYGYTF	TGTGCCAGCAGTTGGGGGCAGGGCGGCTATGGCTACACCTTC
TRBD1	TRBV7-9	.	TRBJ2-3	CASSTRTGTDTQYF	TGTGCCAGCAGCACTCGGACAGGGACAGATACGCAGTATTTT
.	TRBV11-2	.	TRBJ2-7	CASSWSRDNSYEQYF	TGTGCCAGCAGCTGGAGCCGGGACAACTCCTACGAGCAGTACTTC
.	TRBV28	.	TRBJ1-1	CASSLQRGWGTEAFF	TGTGCCAGCAGTCTGCAGAGGGGGTGGGGCACTGAAGCTTTCTTT
.	TRBV5-4	.	TRBJ1-1	CASSLQGGGTEAFF	TGTGCCAGCAGCTTGCAAGGGGGGGGCACTGAAGCTTTCTTT
.	TRBV19	.	TRBJ2-6	CASSILGGSSGANVLTF	TGTGCCAGTAGTATATTGGGGGGAAGCTCTGGGGCCAACGTCCTGACTTTC
TRBD2	TRBV6-4	.	TRBJ2-3	CASSVSGRATDTQYF	TGTGCCAGCAGTGTTAGCGGGAGGGCCACAGATACGCAGTATTTT
TRBD1	TRBV7-2	.	TRBJ2-5	CASSYAKGQGLQTQYF	TGTGCCAGCAGCTACGCAAAGGGACAGGGGCTGCAGACCCAGTACTTC
.	TRBV5-5	.	TRBJ1-2	CASSLSGDYGYTF	TGTGCCAGCAGCCTATCAGGGGACTATGGCTACACCTTC
.	TRBV6-6	.	TRBJ2-7	CASSYSGSSYEQYF	TGTGCCAGCAGTTACTCGGGGAGCTCCTACGAGCAGTACTTC
.	TRBV5-5	.	TRBJ2-1	CASSLVPFSPFF	TGTGCCAGCAGCTTGGTCCCGTTTTCCCCGTTCTTC
.	TRBV10-3	.	TRBJ2-7	CAISDLRSSYEQYF	TGTGCCATCAGTGACCTCCGGAGCTCCTACGAGCAGTACTTC
TRBD1	TRBV18	.	TRBJ2-6	CASSPLTGGSLSGANVLTF	TGTGCCAGCTCACCACTGACAGGGGGCTCCCTCTCTGGGGCCAACGTCCTGACTTTC
.	TRBV28	.	TRBJ1-1	CASSFNPSEAFF	TGTGCCAGCAGTTTCAATCCCAGTGAAGCTTTCTTT
.	TRBV29-1	.	TRBJ1-2	CSVGLGAGTF	.
.	TRBV5-4	.	TRBJ2-3	CASNMGGSGGLTSTDTQYF	TGTGCCAGCAATATGGGAGGTAGCGGAGGACTCACTAGCACAGATACGCAGTATTTT
.	TRBV10-2	.	TRBJ2-3	CASSAVLTDTQYF	TGCGCCAGCAGCGCCGTACTCACAGATACGCAGTATTTT
.	TRBV19	.	TRBJ2-7	CASSMWPGEQYF	TGTGCCAGTAGTATGTGGCCTGGCGAGCAGTACTTC
.	TRBV6-5	medium-sized	TRBJ1-5	CASSVQGSNQPQHF	TGTGCCAGCAGTGTACAGGGATCCAATCAGCCCCAGCATTTT
.	TRBV11-2	.	TRBJ2-1	CASSSPRRSHEQFF	TGTGCCAGCAGCTCCCCACGGAGGAGCCATGAGCAGTTCTTC
.	TRBV28	.	TRBJ1-5	CASGPSGVWNQPQHF	TGTGCCAGCGGTCCCTCCGGGGTTTGGAATCAGCCCCAGCATTTT
.	TRBV9	.	TRBJ2-2	CASSVAQVQGELFF	TGTGCCAGCAGCGTAGCCCAGGTGCAAGGGGAGCTGTTTTTT
TRBD2	TRBV27	.	TRBJ2-2	CASGSGRSAGELFF	TGTGCCAGTGGGAGCGGGAGATCGGCCGGGGAGCTGTTTTTT
.	TRBV7-2	.	TRBJ2-7	CASSLRTIYEQYF	TGTGCCAGCAGCCTAAGGACTATCTACGAGCAGTACTTC
TRBD2	TRBV7-3	.	TRBJ2-2	CASSSGLAGDGTGELFF	TGTGCCAGCAGTTCGGGACTAGCGGGAGACGGCACCGGGGAGCTGTTTTTT